This paragraph covers one TCR beta chain sequence. Time point indicated: newly diagnosed, previously untreated cHL patient sample. Magnetic negative selection purified CD4+ T cells from thawed PBMCs. The data were produced by immunoSEQ multiplex PCR, yet TCRdb's version contains in-frame clones alone and is incomplete. This table has some 16,000 clones, about 82% appearing once. From germline, CDR1 is MNHNS and CDR2 SASEGT. This CDR3 has 16 residues. V trimming: 4 bases; J trimming: 4 bases; junction bases outside the gene matches: 12. The data were obtained in a study of PD-1 blockade in classical Hodgkin lymphoma.

The gene calls are TRBV6-1 and TRBJ2-7, with 8 bases lining up with TRBD1. The specimen sequenced was CD4+ T cells from blood. This TCR derives from a human donor with classical Hodgkin lymphoma. As DNA, the CDR3 is TGTGCCAGCAGTGGGTCTTCCGGGACAGGCTCTTACGAGCAGTACTTC. Its translation is CASSGSSGTGSYEQYF.